The 24 T cell receptor beta chains reported below all come from one sample, sequenced in a study of blood T cells in healthy people across ages. Combining a sample-barcoded 5' primer with a J-beta primer mix, a second PCR ran for 7 to 11 cycles. MiXCR was run by TCRdb on the 5' RACE reads, yielding one entry per CDR3 protein. The table shows about 760,000 distinct CDR3 sequences, with 20% to 25% occurring only once. The sample was also linked to a second study, of T cells of mothers and their children.

The sample was blood. The source is a boy under 18 in good health.

The genes are TRBV4-1 and TRBJ2-2; 9 bases align to TRBD2. Trimming cost V 3 bases and J 1 base; bases outside gene matches: 3. CDR1 MGHRA and CDR2 YSYEKL come from the germline V gene. The CDR3 has 16 residues. The CDR3 region has the DNA TGCGCCAGCAGCCAGAAGACTAGCGGGAACACCGGGGAGCTGTTTTTT. It yields the protein CASSQKTSGNTGELFF.

This clonotype has a handful of counts. The DNA for the CDR3 is TGCGCCAGCAGCTTGGGCGTAGGCGCCTCCTACGAGCAGTACTTC. It yields the protein CASSLGVGASYEQYF. The V call is TRBV5-1, the J call TRBJ2-7; D is ambiguous. From germline, CDR1 is SGHRS and CDR2 YFSETQ. Trimming removed 0 bases from V and 0 bases from J, with 10 bases in between. CDR3 length: 15 residues.

This clonotype came up a few times. The V gene is TRBV6-6, the J gene TRBJ2-1, with 7 bases matching TRBD2. V was clipped by 2 bases and J by 5 bases; unmatched bases: 3. The V gene's germline CDR1 is MNHNY and CDR2 SVGAGI (reference sequence). This CDR3 has 14 residues. CDR3 sequence: CASSYATSNNEQFF. The CDR3 nucleotides are TGTGCCAGCAGTTACGCGACTAGCAACAATGAGCAGTTCTTC.

This clonotype was observed a handful of times. The rearrangement joins TRBV6-1 to TRBJ1-5; D unclear. Per the germline V gene, CDR1 is MNHNS and CDR2 is SASEGT. The CDR3 loop spans 14 amino acids. V gave up 5 bases and J gave up 7 bases, with 15 bases separating them. In DNA, the CDR3 is TGTGCCAGCAGTCCGGGATCCCGAGGGCAGCCCCAGCATTTT. It is translated as CASSPGSRGQPQHF.

The chain has TRBV13 and TRBJ2-2; 8 nucleotides match TRBD1. The CDR3 spans 14 residues. The V segment lost 3 bases and the J segment 3 bases; nucleotides outside the gene matches: 0. Germline values: CDR1 PRHDT, CDR2 FYEKMQ (reference sequence). The CDR3 region is CASSLDRDTGELFF. The CDR3 DNA reads as TGTGCCAGCAGCTTGGACAGGGACACCGGGGAGCTGTTTTTT.

This clonotype was counted between two and nine times. V is TRBV12-3 or TRBV12-4 and J is TRBJ2-2; D gene uncertain. The CDR3 runs 12 residues. The V and J ends lost 8 bases and 2 bases respectively, with 6 bases between them. CDR3 loop: CASEFNTGELFF. Here the CDR3 DNA reads TGTGCCAGCGAGTTTAACACCGGGGAGCTGTTTTTT.

The rearrangement uses TRBV20-1 and TRBJ2-5, with 13 bases lining up with TRBD2. Germline CDR1 DFQATT, CDR2 SNEGSKA (reference sequence). The J segment lost 1 base and the V segment lost 7 bases, leaving 9 bases of the junction unmatched. The CDR3 is made up of 16 amino acids. CDR3 DNA sequence: TGCAGTGTAGGACTAGCGGGAGAGAGATTCCAAGAGACCCAGTACTTC. The encoded protein is CSVGLAGERFQETQYF.

The rearrangement joins TRBV7-6 to TRBJ2-7, with a tentative D call TRBD2 (5 bases). From germline, CDR1 is SGHVS and CDR2 FNYEAQ. The CDR3 is 16 residues long. Trimming removed 5 bases at V and 3 bases at J, with 20 bases between. The CDR3 region has the DNA TGTGCCAGCAGCATTGGACGGGGTGATGCCGACTACGAGCAGTACTTC. It yields the protein CASSIGRGDADYEQYF. Drawing the rest from reference TRBV7-6 and TRBJ2-7, the complete variable domain is GAGVSQSPRYKVTKRGQDVALRCDPISGHVSLYWYRQALGQGPEFLTYFNYEAQQDKSGLPNDRFSAERPEGSISTLTIQRTEQRDSAMYRCASSIGRGDADYEQYFGPGTRLTVT.

J is TRBJ2-5 and V is TRBV7-9; possibly TRBD1 for D (6 bases). TRBJ2-7 matches the DNA end more closely, so the J call is doubtful. The CDR3 contains 15 residues. Germline CDR1 SEHNR, CDR2 FQNEAQ (reference sequence). As DNA, the CDR3 is TGTGCCAGCAGCGATGTAAGGGACACCTCCTACGAGCAGTACTTC. This encodes CASSDVRDTSYEQYF.

The rearrangement links TRBV7-2 to TRBJ2-1, with D uncertain. The better agreement between TRBJ2-7 and the DNA end casts doubt on the J call. Germline lookup yields CDR1 SGHTA and CDR2 FQGNSA. The CDR3 extends over 13 amino acids. The CDR3 DNA is TGTGCCAGCAGCTCCCAGCGCTCCTACGAGCAGTACTTC. Its protein product is CASSSQRSYEQYF.

V usage is TRBV7-9 and J usage is TRBJ2-4, with 9 bases aligning to TRBD2. Germline loops: CDR1 SEHNR, CDR2 FQNEAQ (reference sequence). The CDR3 is 15 amino acids. With V trimmed by 5 bases and J by 3 bases, 5 bases remained unmatched. CDR3 residues: CASSSGGNVKNIQYF. Written as DNA, the CDR3 is TGTGCCAGCAGCAGCGGGGGGAACGTCAAAAACATTCAGTACTTC.

The J gene is TRBJ2-2, the V gene TRBV12-3 or TRBV12-4; D is unresolved. The V gene lost 5 bases and the J gene lost 3 bases, with 10 bases spanning the gap. This CDR3 spans 14 amino acids. CDR3 nucleotides: TGTGCCAGCAGTCCCCCACGGGACACCGGGGAGCTGTTTTTT. Translating it yields CASSPPRDTGELFF.

The genes are TRBV29-1 and TRBJ2-7, with a weak D call TRBD1 (6 bases). Germline V gives CDR1 SQVTM, CDR2 ANQGSEA. Trimming pared 7 bases from V and 0 bases from J, leaving 22 bases between. This CDR3 spans 16 amino acids. CDR3 nucleotides: TGCAGCGCCCAAAGGGGGTCGGGACGGAGCTCCTACGAGCAGTACTTC. Encoded protein: CSAQRGSGRSSYEQYF.

V is TRBV27 and J is TRBJ2-5; unclear D gene. Germline CDR1 and CDR2: MNHEY and SMNVEV (reference sequence). The CDR3 covers 15 residues. V was cut by 5 bases and J by 4 bases, with 17 bases left in between. The CDR3 reads CASSPYTTSGETQYF. As DNA, the CDR3 is TGTGCCAGCAGTCCCTATACTACATCCGGAGAGACCCAGTACTTC.

At least ten counts were recorded for this clonotype. The chain combines TRBV13 with TRBJ1-4; no firm D call. CDR1 is PRHDT and CDR2 is FYEKMQ in the germline V gene (reference sequence). The CDR3 runs 12 residues. Trimming shortened V by 5 bases and J by 10 bases, and 11 bases separated the two germline ends. CDR3 bases: TGTGCCAGCAGCAGGGATAGTGGAAAACTGTTTTTT. Amino acid sequence: CASSRDSGKLFF.

This clonotype has just a few counts. The chain joins TRBV9 to TRBJ2-5; possibly TRBD1 for D (6 bases). The V gene's germline CDR1 is SGDLS and CDR2 YYNGEE. This CDR3 region has 15 residues. V was shortened by 4 bases and J by 4 bases, with 17 bases between the two germline ends. The CDR3 DNA reads TGTGCCAGCAGCTCCCAAGGGGGAAGGAGAGAGACCCAGTACTTC. This translates into CASSSQGGRRETQYF.

V is TRBV25-1 and J is TRBJ2-7; weak D call: TRBD2 (5 bases). Deletions cut 1 base from V and 3 bases from J, with 13 bases between. Looked up from germline, CDR1 is MGHDK and CDR2 is SYGVNS. The CDR3 has 15 amino acids. The CDR3: CASSEFMGDFYEQYF. CDR3 nucleotides: TGTGCCAGCAGTGAATTCATGGGAGATTTCTACGAGCAGTACTTC.

This clonotype has just a few counts. Without the conserved terminal phenylalanine or tryptophan, this CDR3 likely stems from a read error. DNA of the CDR3: TGTGCCAGCAGTTACCCCCCAAGGGGAACCTACGAGCAGTACTCC. As protein: CASSYPPRGTYEQYS. J is TRBJ2-7 and V is TRBV6-2 or TRBV6-3; TRBD1 is a possible D gene (5 bases). The CDR3 is made up of 15 amino acids. The V and J ends lost 2 bases and 2 bases respectively, with 13 bases between them. From germline, CDR1 is MNHEY and CDR2 SVGEGT.

This clonotype turned up a few times. The chain joins TRBV12-3 or TRBV12-4 to TRBJ2-5; 12 bases map to TRBD2. V lost 5 bases and J lost 4; bases outside the gene matches: 8. This CDR3 has 16 residues. CDR3 in DNA: TGTGCCAGCAGTCCCGCTAGCGGGGGGGCGTTAGAGACCCAGTACTTC. Its protein is CASSPASGGALETQYF.

In this sample, this clonotype turned up a few times. This chain joins TRBV13 and TRBJ2-7; 9 bases are shared with TRBD2. The trim removed 4 bases at V and 4 bases at J, leaving 8 bases unmatched. This CDR3 region has 15 residues. CDR1 is PRHDT, CDR2 FYEKMQ, per germline (reference sequence). The CDR3 spells CASSSSSGSPYEQYF. In DNA form, the CDR3 reads TGTGCCAGCAGCTCGAGTAGCGGGAGTCCATACGAGCAGTACTTC.

The chain combines TRBV20-1 with TRBJ2-1; D is perhaps TRBD2 (5 bases). Trimming removed 2 bases from V and 8 bases from J, with 13 bases in between. The CDR3 extends over 13 amino acids. Germline CDR1 DFQATT, CDR2 SNEGSKA (reference sequence). CDR3 sequence: CSARMASRHEQFF. CDR3 sequence (DNA): TGCAGTGCTAGAATGGCTAGCAGGCATGAGCAGTTCTTC.

V usage is TRBV20-1 and J usage is TRBJ2-7; D remains ambiguous. The germline CDR1 and CDR2 sequences are DFQATT and SNEGSKA (reference sequence). The CDR3 length is 12 residues. The V gene lost 3 bases and the J gene lost 5 bases, with 11 bases spanning the gap. In DNA, the CDR3 is TGCAGTGCTAGCAGTCGGTTGAACGAGCAGTACTTC. Encoded protein: CSASSRLNEQYF.

The chain joins TRBV4-2 to TRBJ2-5, with D maybe TRBD1 (6 bases). Trimming removed 4 bases from V and 5 bases from J, with 14 bases in between. Germline V CDR1 and CDR2: LGHNA, YNFKEQ. This CDR3 spans 14 amino acids. This chain's CDR3 is CASSPNREMETQYF. Here the CDR3 DNA reads TGTGCCAGCAGCCCAAACAGGGAGATGGAGACCCAGTACTTC.

Only a few counts were recorded for this clonotype. This sequence joins TRBV10-3 and TRBJ2-3; D might be TRBD1 (7 bases). Germline values: CDR1 ENHRY, CDR2 SYGVKD. The CDR3 loop spans 15 amino acids. V was cut by 0 bases and J by 5 bases, with 12 bases left in between. The CDR3 nucleotides read TGTGCCATCAGTGAGTCGAGACAGGGAGGAGATACGCAGTATTTT. Encoded protein: CAISESRQGGDTQYF.